This TCR beta chain was obtained from a study of T cells after posttransplantation cyclophosphamide. The V and J ends lost 1 base and 5 bases respectively, with 8 bases between them. The CDR3 has 13 residues. CDR1 and CDR2 (germline): MGHRA, YSYEKL. Methotrexate plus calcineurin inhibitor accompanied controls' myeloablative marrow transplants; sampling was 1 year later. Using immunoSEQ multiplex PCR, the repertoire was profiled, and TCRdb retains in-frame clones only, with some absent. Seen here are approximately 15,000 clones, 80% to 90% observed once, and the top ten hold approximately 3%. This clonotype originated in a male patient between 25 and 40 years old who received an allogeneic stem cell transplant from an unrelated donor, was CMV-positive, and had acute and chronic GVHD. Some T cells may trace back to the graft donor. The chain employs TRBV4-1 and TRBJ2-5; possibly TRBD2 for D (5 bases). The sample here was PBMCs, taken around 410 days after allogeneic stem cell transplant with calcineurin inhibitor and methotrexate. Here the CDR3 DNA reads TGCGCCAGCAGCCAAGGGACTGGGGAGACCCAGTACTTC. Translated: CASSQGTGETQYF.